These T cell receptor beta chains were read from a single sample in a study of CD8 T cells in ankylosing spondylitis. Via MiXCR, TCRdb re-called the 5' RACE reads, giving one row per CDR3 protein. The table includes 200,000 to 250,000 distinct CDR3 sequences, roughly 26% detected once. What was sequenced was blood, either unsorted or a sorted T cell fraction (not recorded which). The receptors come from a male donor with ankylosing spondylitis or in good health (not recorded which). Each CDR3 is given with its conserved first and last residue. Each record gives: D gene, J gene, clone size, V gene, CDR3 DNA, CDR3 protein. D genes are given only for firm matches. Size tells how often a clone was seen (once, few, many) or the class of an expanded clone, and some rows leave it out.

d_gene: .
j_gene: TRBJ2-5
abundance: .
v_gene: TRBV6-2/TRBV6-3
CDR3nt: TGTGCCAGCAGTTACTCGGAAGAGACCCAGTACTTC
CDR3aa: CASSYSEETQYF

d_gene: TRBD1
j_gene: TRBJ2-2
abundance: few
v_gene: TRBV20-1
CDR3nt: TGCAGTGCCACCGGACAGGGCGCCGGGGAGCTGTTTTTT
CDR3aa: CSATGQGAGELFF

d_gene: TRBD1
j_gene: TRBJ2-7
abundance: few
v_gene: TRBV20-1
CDR3nt: TGCAGTGCTAGGGGACAGGGGGCGCGGTACGAGCAGTACTTC
CDR3aa: CSARGQGARYEQYF

d_gene: .
j_gene: TRBJ1-2
abundance: many
v_gene: TRBV11-2
CDR3nt: TGTGCCAGCACCCTAGGACAAGACTACTATGGCTACACCTTC
CDR3aa: CASTLGQDYYGYTF

d_gene: TRBD2
j_gene: TRBJ2-3
abundance: many
v_gene: TRBV6-1
CDR3nt: TGTGCCAGTCGGGGGGACAGCACAGATACGCAGTATTTT
CDR3aa: CASRGDSTDTQYF

d_gene: .
j_gene: TRBJ2-7
abundance: .
v_gene: TRBV13
CDR3nt: TGTGCCAGCAGCCCGACGAGCAGGAACGAGCAGTACTTC
CDR3aa: CASSPTSRNEQYF

d_gene: .
j_gene: TRBJ2-1
abundance: many
v_gene: TRBV29-1
CDR3nt: TGCAGCGGGGAGCTTTACAATGAGCAGTTCTTC
CDR3aa: CSGELYNEQFF

d_gene: .
j_gene: TRBJ2-3
abundance: .
v_gene: TRBV6-1
CDR3nt: TGTGCCAGCAGGCGAGGACGGCACACAGATACGCAGTATTTT
CDR3aa: CASRRGRHTDTQYF

d_gene: .
j_gene: TRBJ2-7
abundance: many
v_gene: TRBV20-1
CDR3nt: TGCAGTGCTAGAGAGAAAGTCGAGCAGTACTTC
CDR3aa: CSAREKVEQYF

d_gene: TRBD2
j_gene: TRBJ2-1
abundance: medium-sized
v_gene: TRBV29-1
CDR3nt: TGCAGCGCTACGGGACTAGCGGGAAATGAGCAGTTCTTC
CDR3aa: CSATGLAGNEQFF

d_gene: TRBD1
j_gene: TRBJ2-7
abundance: .
v_gene: TRBV12-3/TRBV12-4
CDR3nt: TGTGCCAGCAAAACCGGGACAGGGGGCTACGAGCAGTACTTC
CDR3aa: CASKTGTGGYEQYF

d_gene: TRBD2
j_gene: TRBJ2-3
abundance: .
v_gene: TRBV12-3/TRBV12-4
CDR3nt: TGTGCCGGCAGCCAATCTGGCCGCGGGAGGGCCAAAGATACGCAGTATTTT
CDR3aa: CAGSQSGRGRAKDTQYF

d_gene: TRBD2
j_gene: TRBJ2-1
abundance: many
v_gene: TRBV29-1
CDR3nt: TGCAGCGTGATAGCGGGAGGTATCTACAATGAGCAGTTCTTC
CDR3aa: CSVIAGGIYNEQFF

d_gene: TRBD1
j_gene: TRBJ2-5
abundance: many
v_gene: TRBV5-5
CDR3nt: TGTGCCAGCAGCTCGGGACAGGGTTGGGAGACCCAGTACTTC
CDR3aa: CASSSGQGWETQYF

d_gene: TRBD2
j_gene: TRBJ2-1
abundance: .
v_gene: TRBV28
CDR3nt: TGTGCCAGCAGTCATAGCGGGAACAGTAACAATGAGCAGTTCTTC
CDR3aa: CASSHSGNSNNEQFF

d_gene: .
j_gene: TRBJ2-5
abundance: .
v_gene: TRBV29-1
CDR3nt: TGCAGCGTTGCTAAACAGGGCCCCCCGGGGGAGACCCAGTACTTC
CDR3aa: CSVAKQGPPGETQYF

d_gene: TRBD1
j_gene: TRBJ2-5
abundance: .
v_gene: TRBV11-2
CDR3nt: TGTGCCAGCAGCCCATTTTCCCCCCGATGGCAGGGGGCCCCCGAGACCCAGTACTTC
CDR3aa: CASSPFSPRWQGAPETQYF

d_gene: TRBD2
j_gene: TRBJ2-3
abundance: .
v_gene: TRBV20-1
CDR3nt: TGCAGTGCTATTGATAGCGGGGGGGCAGATACGCAGTATTTT
CDR3aa: CSAIDSGGADTQYF

d_gene: .
j_gene: TRBJ2-1
abundance: .
v_gene: TRBV24-1
CDR3nt: TGTGCCACCAGAAACTCCCTGGGGGATGAGCAGTTCTTC
CDR3aa: CATRNSLGDEQFF

d_gene: TRBD2
j_gene: TRBJ2-7
abundance: few
v_gene: TRBV5-5
CDR3nt: TGTGCCAGCAGCCTAAAACTAGCGGGATATGACGAGCAGTACTTC
CDR3aa: CASSLKLAGYDEQYF

d_gene: .
j_gene: TRBJ2-3
abundance: many
v_gene: TRBV20-1
CDR3nt: TGCAGTGCTAGCACGGGGGCGCAGACAGATACGCAGTATTTT
CDR3aa: CSASTGAQTDTQYF

d_gene: .
j_gene: TRBJ2-7
abundance: .
v_gene: TRBV12-3/TRBV12-4
CDR3nt: TGTGCCAGCAGTTTAGTGATAGGACCCAGGAGCTCCTACGAGCAGTACTTC
CDR3aa: CASSLVIGPRSSYEQYF

d_gene: .
j_gene: TRBJ2-7
abundance: .
v_gene: TRBV10-3
CDR3nt: TGTGCCATCAGTGAGTCGGGTACCTACGAGCAGTACTTC
CDR3aa: CAISESGTYEQYF

d_gene: TRBD2
j_gene: TRBJ2-1
abundance: once
v_gene: TRBV20-1
CDR3nt: TGCAGTGCCGATAAAGAGGGACTAGCGGGGAACAATGAGCAGTTCTTC
CDR3aa: CSADKEGLAGNNEQFF

d_gene: TRBD2
j_gene: TRBJ2-3
abundance: .
v_gene: TRBV20-1
CDR3nt: TGCAGTGCTAGTTCCAGCGGGACTAGCACAGATACGCAGTATTTT
CDR3aa: CSASSSGTSTDTQYF

d_gene: .
j_gene: TRBJ1-1
abundance: .
v_gene: TRBV12-3/TRBV12-4
CDR3nt: TGTGCCAGCAGTTTTTGGGGCACTGAAGCTTTCTTT
CDR3aa: CASSFWGTEAFF

d_gene: TRBD1
j_gene: TRBJ1-4
abundance: many
v_gene: TRBV20-1
CDR3nt: TGCAGTGCCCCCCCGGCAGGGGGAACAACTAATGAAAAACTGTTTTTT
CDR3aa: CSAPPAGGTTNEKLFF

d_gene: TRBD2
j_gene: TRBJ2-1
abundance: many
v_gene: TRBV20-1
CDR3nt: TGCAGTGCTAGAGTTAGCGGGAGTACCGATGAGCAGTTCTTC
CDR3aa: CSARVSGSTDEQFF

d_gene: .
j_gene: TRBJ2-7
abundance: .
v_gene: TRBV4-3
CDR3nt: TGCGCCAGCAGCCAAGATCAATCTCCGGGGGTCGAGCAGTACTTC
CDR3aa: CASSQDQSPGVEQYF

d_gene: TRBD1
j_gene: TRBJ2-7
abundance: .
v_gene: TRBV20-1
CDR3nt: TGCAGTGCTAGAGATCTCGACAGGGGGCCCTACGAGCAGTACTTC
CDR3aa: CSARDLDRGPYEQYF

d_gene: .
j_gene: TRBJ2-2
abundance: few
v_gene: TRBV6-1
CDR3nt: TGTGCCAGCAGGGTCGCCCCGGGATACACCGGGGAGCTGTTTTTT
CDR3aa: CASRVAPGYTGELFF

d_gene: .
j_gene: TRBJ1-1
abundance: .
v_gene: TRBV9
CDR3nt: TGTGCCAGCAGCGTATCCTCCGGGACTGAAGCTTTCTTT
CDR3aa: CASSVSSGTEAFF

d_gene: .
j_gene: TRBJ2-4
abundance: many
v_gene: TRBV28
CDR3nt: TGTGCCAGCAGTTTACTCACAGGCGCCAAAAACATTCAGTACTTC
CDR3aa: CASSLLTGAKNIQYF

d_gene: TRBD2
j_gene: TRBJ2-1
abundance: .
v_gene: TRBV7-2
CDR3nt: TGTGCCAGCAGCTCACAACCACTAGCGGGAGTTAGAGAGCAGTTCTTC
CDR3aa: CASSSQPLAGVREQFF

d_gene: .
j_gene: TRBJ1-1
abundance: .
v_gene: TRBV5-1
CDR3nt: TGCGCCAGCAGCCAGACTAATACTGAAGCTTTCTTT
CDR3aa: CASSQTNTEAFF

d_gene: .
j_gene: TRBJ2-7
abundance: .
v_gene: TRBV10-3
CDR3nt: TGTGCCATTGGCACAGACACCTACGAGCAGTACTTC
CDR3aa: CAIGTDTYEQYF

d_gene: .
j_gene: TRBJ1-4
abundance: .
v_gene: TRBV29-1
CDR3nt: TGCAGCGTTGGATCAGGGCTTCGGGAAAAACTGTTTTTT
CDR3aa: CSVGSGLREKLFF

d_gene: .
j_gene: TRBJ2-5
abundance: .
v_gene: TRBV20-1
CDR3nt: TGCAGTGCTAAATGGAGGACGGGACTCCAAGAGACCCAGTACTTC
CDR3aa: CSAKWRTGLQETQYF

d_gene: TRBD2
j_gene: TRBJ2-2
abundance: .
v_gene: TRBV15
CDR3nt: TGTGCCACCAGCAGAGTCGAGGGTGCGGGGGACACCGGGGAGCTGTTTTTT
CDR3aa: CATSRVEGAGDTGELFF

d_gene: .
j_gene: TRBJ2-2
abundance: many
v_gene: TRBV5-5
CDR3nt: TGTGCCAGCAGCTTGGCCGGGGATACCGGGGAGCTGTTTTTT
CDR3aa: CASSLAGDTGELFF

d_gene: .
j_gene: TRBJ2-2
abundance: .
v_gene: TRBV6-1
CDR3nt: TGTGCCATACGGGGGCCGAACACCGGGGAGCTGTTTTTT
CDR3aa: CAIRGPNTGELFF

d_gene: TRBD2
j_gene: TRBJ2-1
abundance: many
v_gene: TRBV5-5
CDR3nt: TGTGCCAGCATGCGAGCGGGAGGTCACAATGAGCAGTTCTTC
CDR3aa: CASMRAGGHNEQFF